A single sample gave rise to the 18 T cell receptor beta chains below, sequenced in a study of blood T cell repertoires in COVID-19. Measured with immunoSEQ multiplex PCR; TCRdb has only the in-frame clones, and not every one. Among 150,000 to 200,000 clones listed, roughly 86% were seen once. Input material: peripheral blood. All receptors come from a man between 65 and 85 years old with acute or convalescent COVID-19.

In its sample, this clone was seen a few times. The rearrangement joins TRBV7-3 to TRBJ2-7; D is perhaps TRBD2 (5 bases). The CDR3 contains 14 residues. V gave up 5 bases and J gave up 6 bases, with 17 bases separating them. Per the germline V gene, CDR1 is SGHTA and CDR2 is FQGTGA. CDR3 sequence reads: CASSLSRGSGEQYF. CDR3 sequence (DNA): TGTGCCAGCAGCCTAAGTCGGGGATCGGGCGAGCAGTACTTC. Supplemented by reference TRBV7-3 and TRBJ2-7, the full variable domain reads GAGVSQTPSNKVTEKGKYVELRCDPISGHTALYWYRQSLGQGPEFLIYFQGTGAADDSGLPNDRFFAVRPEGSVSTLKIQRTERGDSAVYLCASSLSRGSGEQYFGPGTRLTVT.

The chain combines TRBV4-2 with TRBJ1-2; D is possibly TRBD1 (5 bases). Between the trimmed V and J ends, which lost 0 bases and 4 bases, there was a span of 15 bases. The CDR3 extends over 16 amino acids. The germline gives CDR1 LGHNA, CDR2 YNFKEQ. CDR3 protein: CASSQDPLRGPYGYTF. DNA of the CDR3: TGTGCCAGCAGCCAAGATCCCCTTAGGGGTCCCTATGGCTACACCTTC.

CDR3 amino acids: CARSLGGQGAYEQYF. CDR3 nucleotide sequence: TGTGCCAGAAGCTTAGGGGGACAGGGGGCCTACGAGCAGTACTTC. V gene TRBV7-5 combines with J gene TRBJ2-7; the listed D gene, TRBD1, was not tested against the DNA. TRBV7-5 is a pseudogene segment. The CDR3 is 15 amino acids.

The rearrangement joins TRBV2 to TRBJ2-7; a possible D gene is TRBD2 (6 bases). Trimming removed 5 bases at V and 4 bases at J, with 24 bases between. CDR3 size: 17 residues. Germline assignment: CDR1 SNHLY and CDR2 FYNNEI. CDR3 sequence: CASSPPKTGLLFYEQYF. The CDR3 DNA reads TGTGCCAGCAGTCCCCCTAAGACGGGACTCCTCTTTTACGAGCAGTACTTC.

This clone was recorded only once. The same CDR3 can be traced to other DNA sequences in this sample. The J gene is TRBJ2-5, the V gene TRBV7-2, with no clear D. Germline CDR1 SGHTA, CDR2 FQGNSA. V lost 3 bases and J 2 bases, leaving 10 bases between the germline ends. The CDR3 has 14 amino acids. This CDR3 reads CASSFQNRQETQYF. The CDR3 DNA follows: TGTGCCAGCAGCTTCCAGAACAGACAAGAGACCCAGTACTTC.

The chain employs TRBV19 and TRBJ1-5; D not certain. This CDR3 is 14 amino acids long. V gave up 5 bases and J gave up 5 bases, with 13 bases separating them. The V gene's germline CDR1 is LNHDA and CDR2 SQIVND (reference sequence). CDR3 sequence: CASSPDIRYQPQHF. CDR3 coding DNA: TGTGCCAGTAGTCCCGACATACGATATCAGCCCCAGCATTTT.

V and J are TRBV5-1 and TRBJ1-1, with a possible D match to TRBD1 (5 bases). Trimming removed 0 bases at V and 7 bases at J, with 10 bases between. Germline CDR1 reads SGHRS; CDR2 reads YFSETQ. This CDR3 is built from 13 residues. CDR3 amino acids: CASSLGQSDEAFF. For the CDR3, the DNA is TGCGCCAGCAGCTTGGGACAGTCTGATGAAGCTTTCTTT.

The V and J genes are TRBV7-9 and TRBJ1-6; no clear D. The ends were cut back, 2 bases at V and 5 bases at J, with 16 bases in the middle. Germline V lookup: CDR1 SEHNR, CDR2 FQNEAQ (reference sequence). This CDR3 is built from 17 residues. DNA for the CDR3: TGTGCCAGCAGCTTAATTTCCGGGTCTACGAATAATTCACCCCTCCACTTT. It is translated as CASSLISGSTNNSPLHF.

The chain joins TRBV12-5 to TRBJ1-3; the D gene is possibly TRBD1 (5 bases). This CDR3 spans 15 amino acids. Per the germline V gene, CDR1 is LGHNT and CDR2 is FRNRAP. The ends were cut back, 8 bases at V and 2 bases at J, with 16 bases in the middle. As DNA, the CDR3 is TGTGCTAGTTGGGGTGGCGGGACGCCTGGAAACACCATATATTTT. It codes for CASWGGGTPGNTIYF. The full variable domain, its missing parts supplied by reference TRBV12-5 and TRBJ1-3, is DARVTQTPRHKVTEMGQEVTMRCQPILGHNTVFWYRQTMMQGLELLAYFRNRAPLDDSGMPKDRFSAEMPDATLATLKIQPSEPRDSAVYFCASWGGGTPGNTIYFGEGSWLTVV.

The CDR3 sequence is CASSFRDSPYEQYF. The CDR3 DNA reads TGTGCCAGCAGCTTCCGGGACAGTCCCTACGAGCAGTACTTC. This chain uses TRBV3-1 (or the pseudogene TRBV3-2) with TRBJ2-7; 7 bases are shared with TRBD1. CDR1 and CDR2 from the germline V gene are LGHDT and YNNKEL (reference sequence). V shed 5 bases, J shed 2 bases, and the junction held 6 bases outside the gene matches. The CDR3 contains 14 residues.

The table lists this clone with a count of one. The CDR3 here is CATSRDPSGAKQETQYF. The CDR3 DNA follows: TGTGCCACCAGCAGAGACCCAAGCGGGGCAAAACAAGAGACCCAGTACTTC. The J gene is TRBJ2-5, the V gene TRBV15, with TRBD2 identical over 7 bases. Germline values: CDR1 LNHNV, CDR2 YYDKDF (reference sequence). The CDR3 is 17 residues long. Trimming cost V 0 bases and J 2 bases; bases outside gene matches: 9. The full variable domain, rest sourced from reference TRBV15 and TRBJ2-5, is DAMVIQNPRYQVTQFGKPVTLSCSQTLNHNVMYWYQQKSSQAPKLLFHYYDKDFNNEADTPDNFQSRRPNTSFCFLDIRSPGLGDTAMYLCATSRDPSGAKQETQYFGPGTRLLVL.

This chain uses TRBV28 with TRBJ1-5; 11 nucleotides agree with TRBD1. The CDR3 contains 13 residues. CDR1 is MDHEN, CDR2 SYDVKM, per germline. J lost 6 bases, V lost 11 bases, and 6 bases had no gene match. CDR3 DNA: TGTGCCTCCGGACAGGGGGCAGGTCAGCCCCAGCATTTT. It yields the protein CASGQGAGQPQHF.

The chain combines TRBV24-1 with TRBJ2-7; 10 nucleotides align to TRBD1. This CDR3 region has 18 residues. V was clipped by 4 bases and J by 0 bases; unmatched bases: 11. Germline lookup yields CDR1 KGHDR and CDR2 SFDVKD. In nucleotides, the CDR3 is TGTGCCACCAGTGACCTCCGGGGACAGGGGCGGAACTCCTACGAGCAGTACTTC. Amino acid sequence: CATSDLRGQGRNSYEQYF.

This clone occurred a few times. The chain couples TRBV9 to TRBJ2-5; 7 nucleotides line up with TRBD1. The V segment lost 4 bases and the J segment 5 bases; nucleotides outside the gene matches: 8. The CDR3 length is 14 residues. CDR1 SGDLS and CDR2 YYNGEE come from the germline V gene. The DNA for the CDR3 is TGTGCCAGCAGCTCGAGAGGGGGCATGGAGACCCAGTACTTC. Its protein product is CASSSRGGMETQYF.

The chain has TRBV5-6 and TRBJ2-1; possibly TRBD2 for D (7 bases). Germline V gives CDR1 SGHDT, CDR2 YYEEEE. The CDR3 is 15 amino acids. Trimming took off 0 bases at V and 8 bases at J, with 15 bases between the two ends. The CDR3 DNA is TGTGCCAGCAGCTTGGGAGGCGGGGAGGGGGATGAGCAGTTCTTC. It codes for CASSLGGGEGDEQFF.

To note about this clone: Other nucleotide sequences in the sample specify the same CDR3. The J gene is TRBJ2-1, the V gene TRBV5-4; 8 positions agree with TRBD1. V was clipped by 2 bases and J by 7 bases; unmatched bases: 2. Looked up from germline, CDR1 is SGHNT and CDR2 is YYREEE (reference sequence). This CDR3 has 13 residues. CDR3 residues: CASSLQGVNEQFF. CDR3 DNA: TGTGCCAGCAGCTTACAGGGGGTAAATGAGCAGTTCTTC.

The chain is built from TRBV28 and TRBJ2-6, with 8 bases lining up with TRBD1. The germline V gene encodes CDR1 MDHEN and CDR2 SYDVKM. This CDR3 is built from 17 residues. The V segment lost 8 bases and the J segment 0 bases; nucleotides outside the gene matches: 9. CDR3 nucleotide sequence: TGTGCCAGCGCGATGGGACAGGTGCTCTCTGGGGCCAACGTCCTGACTTTC. Residues: CASAMGQVLSGANVLTF.

J is TRBJ1-2 and V is TRBV15; maybe TRBD1 (5 bases). Germline CDR1 reads LNHNV; CDR2 reads YYDKDF (reference sequence). V lost 3 bases, J lost 4 bases, and 12 bases lay in between. The CDR3 runs to 14 residues. CDR3: CATSRGGEGYGYTF. The CDR3 bases are TGTGCCACCAGCAGGGGGGGGGAAGGCTATGGCTACACCTTC. The whole variable domain, filled in from reference TRBV15 and TRBJ1-2, reads DAMVIQNPRYQVTQFGKPVTLSCSQTLNHNVMYWYQQKSSQAPKLLFHYYDKDFNNEADTPDNFQSRRPNTSFCFLDIRSPGLGDTAMYLCATSRGGEGYGYTFGSGTRLTVV.